Each of the 10 T cell receptor beta chains below was sequenced from the same sample in a study of PD-1 blockade in classical Hodgkin lymphoma. Using immunoSEQ multiplex PCR, the repertoire was profiled, and TCRdb retains in-frame clones only, with some absent. The table includes about 17,000 clones, roughly 90% detected once. Documented time point: newly diagnosed, previously untreated cHL patient sample. The sequenced material came from peripheral blood mononuclear cells (PBMCs). These receptors all stem from a human donor with classical Hodgkin lymphoma.

This clone occurred once. The chain recombines TRBV4-1 with TRBJ2-3, with a possible D match to TRBD2 (5 bases). Germline V gene lookup returns CDR1 MGHRA and CDR2 YSYEKL. Trimming shortened V by 5 bases and J by 1 base, and 16 bases separated the two germline ends. CDR3 length: 16 residues. CDR3 in DNA: TGCGCCAGCAGCGTTAGTCCCGGGGTTGGCACAGATACGCAGTATTTT. Its translation is CASSVSPGVGTDTQYF.

This chain uses TRBV28 with TRBJ1-1; the D gene is possibly TRBD1 (6 bases). Between the trimmed V and J ends, which lost 6 bases and 9 bases, there was a span of 23 bases. The CDR3 is 15 residues long. The germline V gene encodes CDR1 MDHEN and CDR2 SYDVKM. CDR3 loop: CASRGARGVGGQAFF. CDR3 in DNA: TGTGCCAGCAGGGGGGCAAGGGGAGTCGGCGGCCAAGCTTTCTTT.

The V call is TRBV30, the J call TRBJ2-7; D may be TRBD2 (5 bases). Trimming removed 1 base from V and 4 bases from J, with 5 bases in between. The CDR3 totals 11 residues. Looked up from germline, CDR1 is GTSNPN and CDR2 is SVGIG (reference sequence). The CDR3 loop reads CAWSGTYEQYF. The CDR3 nucleotides read TGTGCCTGGAGTGGGACTTACGAGCAGTACTTC.

The V and J genes are TRBV30 and TRBJ1-2; the D gene is possibly TRBD1 (6 bases). Trimming shortened V by 4 bases and J by 4 bases, and 13 bases separated the two germline ends. Germline CDR1 and CDR2: GTSNPN and SVGIG (reference sequence). The CDR3 spans 13 residues. In nucleotides, the CDR3 is TGTGCCTGGAACAGGGACCGACCCTATGGCTACACCTTC. Its protein is CAWNRDRPYGYTF. Using reference TRBV30 and TRBJ1-2 for the parts outside the CDR3, the full variable domain is SQTIHQWPATLVQPVGSPLSLECTVEGTSNPNLYWYRQAAGRGLQLLFYSVGIGQISSEVPQNLSASRPQDRQFILSSKKLLLSDSGFYLCAWNRDRPYGYTFGSGTRLTVV.

J is TRBJ2-1 and V is TRBV20-1, with D possibly TRBD1 on 5 matching bases. Trimming left V 7 bases short and J 12 bases short, with 16 bases between. The CDR3 is 11 residues long. Germline lookup yields CDR1 DFQATT and CDR2 SNEGSKA (reference sequence). The CDR3 coding sequence is TGCAGTGTCACCGTGGGTAGGGGGCAGTTCTTC. Its protein is CSVTVGRGQFF.

The chain recombines TRBV10-3 with TRBJ2-3, with unresolved D. Trimming cost V 2 bases and J 0 bases, with 15 bases left between them. CDR1 and CDR2 (germline): ENHRY, SYGVKD. The CDR3 is 17 amino acids. DNA for the CDR3: TGTGCCATCAGTGAGCCGAATGGGCCCTCTAGCACAGATACGCAGTATTTT. It translates to CAISEPNGPSSTDTQYF.

This chain joins TRBV7-8 and TRBJ1-1; no clear D gene. The CDR3 is 13 amino acids. The V end was cut by 3 bases, the J end by 4 bases, with 9 bases between. CDR1 is SGHVS and CDR2 is FQNEAQ in the germline V gene. CDR3 nucleotides: TGTGCCAGCAGCTTCGGAGGGAGCACTGAAGCTTTCTTT. Its translation is CASSFGGSTEAFF.

CDR3 in DNA: TGTGCCACCAGCAGCCAAACCGATAACACTGAAGCTTTCTTT. This codes for CATSSQTDNTEAFF. The rearrangement links TRBV15 to TRBJ1-1, with D unresolved. This CDR3 comprises 14 residues. The germline gives CDR1 LNHNV, CDR2 YYDKDF (reference sequence). Trimming cost V 3 bases and J 2 bases, with 10 bases left between them. Together with reference TRBV15 and TRBJ1-1, the CDR3 gives the full variable domain: DAMVIQNPRYQVTQFGKPVTLSCSQTLNHNVMYWYQQKSSQAPKLLFHYYDKDFNNEADTPDNFQSRRPNTSFCFLDIRSPGLGDTAMYLCATSSQTDNTEAFFGQGTRLTVV.

The rearrangement links TRBV20-1 to TRBJ2-1; D is uncertain. The germline V gene has CDR1 DFQATT and CDR2 SNEGSKA (reference sequence). CDR3 length: 11 amino acids. Trimming stripped 4 bases from V and 6 bases from J, with 7 bases between. CDR3 protein: CSATPINEQFF. In DNA form, the CDR3 reads TGCAGTGCTACCCCCATCAATGAGCAGTTCTTC.

This sequence joins TRBV2 and TRBJ2-3; D is unresolved. Trimming stripped 1 base from V and 4 bases from J, with 3 bases between. The germline V gene has CDR1 SNHLY and CDR2 FYNNEI. There are 12 residues in the CDR3. CDR3 in DNA: TGTGCCAGCAGTGAAGGCCCAGATACGCAGTATTTT. This sequence encodes CASSEGPDTQYF. Full variable domain (outside the CDR3, taken from reference TRBV2 and TRBJ2-3): EPEVTQTPSHQVTQMGQEVILRCVPISNHLYFYWYRQILGQKVEFLVSFYNNEISEKSEIFDDQFSVERPDGSNFTLKIRSTKLEDSAMYFCASSEGPDTQYFGPGTRLTVL.